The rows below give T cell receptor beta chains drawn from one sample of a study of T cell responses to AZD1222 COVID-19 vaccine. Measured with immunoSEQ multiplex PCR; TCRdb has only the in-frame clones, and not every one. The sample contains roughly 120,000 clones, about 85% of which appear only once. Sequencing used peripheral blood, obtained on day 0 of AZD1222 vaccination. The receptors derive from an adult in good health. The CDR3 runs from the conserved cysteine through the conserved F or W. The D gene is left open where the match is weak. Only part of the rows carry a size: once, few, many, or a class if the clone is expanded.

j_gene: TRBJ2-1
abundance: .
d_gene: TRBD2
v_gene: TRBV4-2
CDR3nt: TGTGCCAGCAGCCCGGCGAGCGGGGACGGTGAGCAGTTCTTC
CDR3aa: CASSPASGDGEQFF

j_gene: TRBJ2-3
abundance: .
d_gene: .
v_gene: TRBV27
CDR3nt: TGTGCCAGCAGTTTATCAGGTACCGCCCAGTATTTT
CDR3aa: CASSLSGTAQYF

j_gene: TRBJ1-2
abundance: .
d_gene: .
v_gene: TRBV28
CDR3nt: TGTGCCAGCAGTTTTGGCGTGATGGGGGGCTACACCTTC
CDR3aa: CASSFGVMGGYTF

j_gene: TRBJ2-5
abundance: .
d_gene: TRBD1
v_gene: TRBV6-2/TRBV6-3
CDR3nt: TGTGCCAGCAGTTTGGACAGGGTTTTTCAGACCCAGTACTTC
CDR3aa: CASSLDRVFQTQYF

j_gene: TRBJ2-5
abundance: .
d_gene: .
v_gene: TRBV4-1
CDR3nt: TGCGCCAGCAGCCCGAACAGGGTGAAAGAGACCCAGTACTTC
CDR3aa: CASSPNRVKETQYF

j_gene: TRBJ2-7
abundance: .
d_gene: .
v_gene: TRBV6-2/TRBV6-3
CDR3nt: TGTGCCAGCAGCTGGGGCTACGGGGCCGGCGAGCAGTACTTC
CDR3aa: CASSWGYGAGEQYF

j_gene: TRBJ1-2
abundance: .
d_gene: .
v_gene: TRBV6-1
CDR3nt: TGTGCCAGCAGTGAAGCGGGTGGAGGGGAAGGCTACACCTTC
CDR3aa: CASSEAGGGEGYTF

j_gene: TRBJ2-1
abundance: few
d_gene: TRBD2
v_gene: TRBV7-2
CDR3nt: TGTGCCAGCAGCATAAGCGGGGGGGCCTACAATGAGCAGTTCTTC
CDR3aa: CASSISGGAYNEQFF

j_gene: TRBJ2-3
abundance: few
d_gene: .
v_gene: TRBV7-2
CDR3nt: TGTGCCAGCAGCTTACCTCAGATAGATACGCAGTATTTT
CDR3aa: CASSLPQIDTQYF

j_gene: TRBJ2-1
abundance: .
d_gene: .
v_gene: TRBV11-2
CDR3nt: TGTGCCAGCAGCTTAGGTGGGTTAAGCCTCTACAATGAGCAGTTCTTC
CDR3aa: CASSLGGLSLYNEQFF

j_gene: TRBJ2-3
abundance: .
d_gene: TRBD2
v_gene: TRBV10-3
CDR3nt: TGTGCCATCAGTGCCTATAGCGGGGGTAGCACAGATACGCAGTATTTT
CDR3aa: CAISAYSGGSTDTQYF

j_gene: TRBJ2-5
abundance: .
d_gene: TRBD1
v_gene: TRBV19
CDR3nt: TGTGCCAGTAGTCAGGGGGCGGCGGAGACCCAGTACTTC
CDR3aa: CASSQGAAETQYF

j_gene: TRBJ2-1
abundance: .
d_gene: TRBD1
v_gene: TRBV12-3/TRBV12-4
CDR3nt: TGTGCCAGCAGTCGGACAGGGCATGAGCAGTTCTTC
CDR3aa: CASSRTGHEQFF

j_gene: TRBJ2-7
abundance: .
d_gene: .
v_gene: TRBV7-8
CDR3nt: TGTGCCAGCAGCTTACCTCCCGGGGGAAGAAGCGAGCAGTACTTC
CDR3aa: CASSLPPGGRSEQYF

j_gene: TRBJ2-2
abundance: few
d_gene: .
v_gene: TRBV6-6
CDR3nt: TGTGCCAGCAGTTACTCGGGGGGGGCGGACACCGGGGAGCTGTTTTTT
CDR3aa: CASSYSGGADTGELFF

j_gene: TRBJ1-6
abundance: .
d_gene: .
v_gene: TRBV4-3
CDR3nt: TGCGCCAGCAGCCAAGTCCCTCCCTCCGGGGATTCACCCCTCCACTTT
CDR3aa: CASSQVPPSGDSPLHF

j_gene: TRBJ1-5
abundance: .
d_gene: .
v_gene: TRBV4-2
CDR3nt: TGTGCCAGCAGCCAAGGACCTGGACTTAGCAATCAGCCCCAGCATTTT
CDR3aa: CASSQGPGLSNQPQHF

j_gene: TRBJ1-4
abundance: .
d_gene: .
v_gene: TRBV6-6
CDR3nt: TGTGCCAGCAGTACCTACGGACAGAGTAATAATGAAAAACTGTTTTTT
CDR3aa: CASSTYGQSNNEKLFF

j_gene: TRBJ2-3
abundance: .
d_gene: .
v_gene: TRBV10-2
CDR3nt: TGCGCCAGCAGTGACCCAGGGGACTACCATAGCACAGATACGCAGTATTTT
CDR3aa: CASSDPGDYHSTDTQYF